The 30 T cell receptor beta chains given below trace back to one sample, sequenced in a study of CD4+ T cells in melanoma. Sequenced by immunoSEQ multiplex PCR; TCRdb stores in-frame clones only, minus some. Of about 11,000 clones listed, roughly two thirds are singletons. The sample comprised cells from a culture (not recorded whether cultured in vitro). The receptors here all came from a human donor with melanoma.

The rearrangement joins TRBV9 to TRBJ2-3; 8 bases agree with TRBD1. The trim removed 3 bases at V and 0 bases at J, leaving 12 bases unmatched. The CDR3 loop spans 18 amino acids. In germline, CDR1 is SGDLS, CDR2 YYNGEE. CDR3 loop: CASSARGQGTMSTDTQYF. CDR3 bases: TGTGCCAGCAGCGCCCGCGGACAGGGTACGATGAGCACAGATACGCAGTATTTT.

This clone was seen once. The chain recombines TRBV6-1 with TRBJ1-4, with 9 bases fitting TRBD1. Germline V lookup: CDR1 MNHNS, CDR2 SASEGT. This CDR3 has 15 amino acids. The trim removed 8 bases at V and 2 bases at J, leaving 6 bases unmatched. In DNA form, the CDR3 reads TGTGCCAGCTCGACAGGGGGTTTCACTAATGAAAAACTGTTTTTT. Translation gives CASSTGGFTNEKLFF.

The chain joins TRBV6-6 to TRBJ2-7; D is perhaps TRBD2 (5 bases). This CDR3 spans 14 amino acids. The V end lost 3 bases, the J end lost 6 bases, and 15 bases lay between the germline ends. Germline lookup yields CDR1 MNHNY and CDR2 SVGAGI (reference sequence). CDR3 in amino acids: CASSYGRERGEQYF. CDR3 nucleotide sequence: TGTGCCAGCAGTTATGGACGGGAACGGGGCGAGCAGTACTTC.

This clone was seen a few times. The V and J genes are TRBV18 and TRBJ2-3; 7 bases line up with TRBD2. V gave up 3 bases and J gave up 0 bases; unmatched junction bases: 6. CDR1 and CDR2 (germline): KGHSH, LQKENI. The CDR3 has 16 amino acids. CDR3 sequence: CASSPFRGGSTDTQYF. CDR3 sequence (DNA): TGTGCCAGCTCACCTTTCCGCGGGGGTAGCACAGATACGCAGTATTTT.

The V gene is TRBV4-1, the J gene TRBJ2-2; possible D gene TRBD2, 5 bases. V was cut by 0 bases and J by 5 bases, with 13 bases left in between. CDR1 and CDR2 from the germline V gene are MGHRA and YSYEKL. This CDR3 contains 16 residues. The CDR3 reads CASSQEAQLVTGELFF. DNA for the CDR3: TGCGCCAGCAGCCAAGAGGCCCAACTAGTAACCGGGGAGCTGTTTTTT.

By share, this clone counts as medium-sized. This chain connects TRBV6-5 to TRBJ1-6; 8 bases line up with TRBD1. V lost 2 bases, J lost 8 bases, and 5 bases stayed unmatched. This CDR3 is built from 15 residues. CDR1 and CDR2 from the germline V gene are MNHEY and SVGAGI. The CDR3 protein is CASSYGSGGHSPLHF. CDR3 sequence (DNA): TGTGCCAGCAGTTACGGATCAGGGGGCCATTCACCCCTCCACTTT.

This clone was counted only a few times. The chain employs TRBV28 and TRBJ1-2; D possibly corresponds to TRBD1 (5 bases). From germline, CDR1 is MDHEN and CDR2 SYDVKM. The CDR3 consists of 12 residues. Deletions cut 7 bases from V and 10 bases from J, with 16 bases between. CDR3 sequence reads: CASITGGRDYTF. For the CDR3, the DNA is TGTGCCAGCATTACCGGGGGGAGAGACTACACCTTC.

Sample share makes this clone medium-sized. The chain carries TRBV4-1 and TRBJ1-2, with D possibly TRBD1 on 6 matching bases. The germline CDR1 and CDR2 sequences are MGHRA and YSYEKL. Trimming shortened V by 3 bases and J by 8 bases, and 13 bases separated the two germline ends. The CDR3 is 13 amino acids. The CDR3, as DNA: TGCGCCAGCAGCCAGATATACAGGGAAGGCTACACCTTC. Translation: CASSQIYREGYTF.

The rearrangement uses TRBV2 and TRBJ1-1, with 9 bases fitting TRBD1. The germline gives CDR1 SNHLY, CDR2 FYNNEI. CDR3 length: 16 residues. The V segment lost 5 bases and the J segment 3 bases; nucleotides outside the gene matches: 10. The CDR3 region is CASSQVGQGWDTEAFF. CDR3 DNA sequence: TGTGCCAGCAGTCAGGTGGGACAGGGTTGGGACACTGAAGCTTTCTTT.

The gene calls are TRBV5-8 and TRBJ2-1, with D perhaps TRBD2 (6 bases). Looked up from germline, CDR1 is SGHTS and CDR2 is YDEGEE. The V end was cut by 3 bases, the J end by 9 bases, with 10 bases between. The CDR3 sequence is 12 residues long. CDR3 region: CASSWGVSEQFF. DNA of the CDR3: TGTGCCAGCAGCTGGGGGGTGAGTGAGCAGTTCTTC.

This clone turned up a few times. V and J are TRBV7-9 and TRBJ2-2; D remains unclear. This CDR3 spans 16 amino acids. V dropped 8 bases and J dropped 1 base, with 17 bases sitting between them. The germline CDR1 and CDR2 sequences are SEHNR and FQNEAQ (reference sequence). CDR3 DNA sequence: TGTGCCAGCTCGGTTGTGGGTTCGGTGAACACCGGGGAGCTGTTTTTT. It specifies CASSVVGSVNTGELFF.

The genes are TRBV18 and TRBJ2-7; possible D gene TRBD2, 7 bases. V lost 3 bases and J 2 bases, leaving 11 bases between the germline ends. Germline-derived CDR1 and CDR2 are KGHSH and LQKENI. This CDR3 is built from 14 residues. The CDR3 DNA follows: TGTGCCAGCTCACCCGAGGGGGGGGCCTACGAGCAGTACTTC. As protein: CASSPEGGAYEQYF.

The J gene is TRBJ2-7, the V gene TRBV19; the match to TRBD1 covers 7 bases. Germline V gene sequence: CDR1 LNHDA, CDR2 SQIVND (reference sequence). V shed 6 bases and J 4 bases; nucleotides not matched to a gene: 12. CDR3 size: 15 residues. The CDR3 bases are TGTGCCAGTAGAAGCTGGACAGGTCCAGGGTACGAGCAGTACTTC. This encodes CASRSWTGPGYEQYF.

This clone was detected a few times. The rearrangement links TRBV12-5 to TRBJ1-2, with D tentatively TRBD1 (6 bases). V lost 3 bases and J lost 9, with 11 bases in between. CDR3 length equals 12 residues. Germline CDR1 reads LGHNT; CDR2 reads FRNRAP. CDR3 protein: CASGFGQTSYTF. As DNA, the CDR3 is TGTGCTAGTGGTTTTGGACAGACCAGCTACACCTTC. Drawing the rest from reference TRBV12-5 and TRBJ1-2, the complete variable domain is DARVTQTPRHKVTEMGQEVTMRCQPILGHNTVFWYRQTMMQGLELLAYFRNRAPLDDSGMPKDRFSAEMPDATLATLKIQPSEPRDSAVYFCASGFGQTSYTFGSGTRLTVV.

J is TRBJ2-1 and V is TRBV11-2, with 13 nucleotides matching TRBD2. CDR1 and CDR2 from the germline V gene are SGHAT and FQNNGV. After removal of 5 bases from V and 7 bases from J, the junction contained 5 bases not matched to a gene. The CDR3 has 15 residues. CDR3: CASSQLAGGQNEQFF. Here the CDR3 DNA reads TGTGCCAGCAGCCAACTAGCGGGGGGGCAGAATGAGCAGTTCTTC.

CDR3 region: CASSLERDRAREQYF. CDR3 nucleotides: TGTGCCAGCAGCTTGGAGAGGGACAGAGCTCGCGAGCAGTACTTC. The V and J genes are TRBV7-2 and TRBJ2-7; 7 nucleotides match TRBD1. Per germline, CDR1 SGHTA and CDR2 FQGNSA. The CDR3 is 15 amino acids. Trimming removed 3 bases from V and 6 bases from J; junction bases left unmatched: 11.

The chain links TRBV30 to TRBJ1-1; the D gene is possibly TRBD1 (5 bases). The V gene's germline CDR1 is GTSNPN and CDR2 SVGIG (reference sequence). Trimming removed 5 bases from V and 6 bases from J, with 22 bases in between. This CDR3 has 15 amino acids. CDR3 DNA sequence: TGTGCCTGGGGGGTAGGAACCGCCGCGGGACCTGAAGCTTTCTTT. Protein sequence: CAWGVGTAAGPEAFF. The whole variable domain, filled in from reference TRBV30 and TRBJ1-1, reads SQTIHQWPATLVQPVGSPLSLECTVEGTSNPNLYWYRQAAGRGLQLLFYSVGIGQISSEVPQNLSASRPQDRQFILSSKKLLLSDSGFYLCAWGVGTAAGPEAFFGQGTRLTVV.

The CDR3 region is CASSYVVGGSTGELFF. CDR3 sequence (DNA): TGTGCCAGCAGTTACGTCGTCGGGGGATCCACCGGGGAGCTGTTTTTT. This chain joins TRBV6-6 and TRBJ2-2; D perhaps matches TRBD2 (6 bases). V lost 2 bases to trimming and J lost 4 bases, with 14 bases between them. The CDR3 contains 16 residues. Germline V gives CDR1 MNHNY, CDR2 SVGAGI (reference sequence).

This clone has only a few counts. This sequence joins TRBV7-9 and TRBJ1-3; D not certain. V lost 5 bases to trimming and J lost 2 bases, with 13 bases between them. Germline V gives CDR1 SEHNR, CDR2 FQNEAQ (reference sequence). The CDR3 has 15 amino acids. The CDR3 is CASSPGIEAGNTIYF. In nucleotides, the CDR3 is TGTGCCAGCAGCCCCGGTATCGAGGCTGGAAACACCATATATTTT.

The chain joins TRBV5-1 to TRBJ2-1; 15 bases fit TRBD2. The germline gives CDR1 SGHRS, CDR2 YFSETQ. The CDR3 totals 16 residues. The V and J ends lost 3 bases and 4 bases, in that order; junction bases with no gene match: 2. CDR3 coding DNA: TGCGCCAGCAGCTGGACTAGCGGGGGGGCATACAATGAGCAGTTCTTC. Protein: CASSWTSGGAYNEQFF.

In its sample, this clone was seen once. The chain combines TRBV18 with TRBJ1-5, with TRBD1 identical over 7 bases. Germline V gives CDR1 KGHSH, CDR2 LQKENI. V shed 2 bases and J 7 bases; nucleotides not matched to a gene: 8. There are 15 residues in the CDR3. The CDR3 DNA follows: TGTGCCAGCTCACCAAACAGGGGCATGGACCAGCCCCAGCATTTT. This encodes CASSPNRGMDQPQHF.

The chain carries TRBV5-4 and TRBJ1-6; TRBD1 matches at 8 bases. The ends lost 3 bases at V and 11 bases at J; junction bases unmatched: 10. Germline V gene sequence: CDR1 SGHNT, CDR2 YYREEE (reference sequence). The CDR3 consists of 15 residues. The CDR3, as DNA: TGTGCCAGCAGCTCGGGACAGGTGGTAGAGGCACCCCTCCACTTT. As protein: CASSSGQVVEAPLHF.

J is TRBJ1-1 and V is TRBV6-6; 10 nucleotides agree with TRBD1. Looked up from germline, CDR1 is MNHNY and CDR2 is SVGAGI (reference sequence). The CDR3 sequence is 13 residues long. The V and J ends lost 6 bases and 7 bases, in that order; junction bases with no gene match: 5. In nucleotides, the CDR3 is TGTGCCAGCAGCCGTAGGGACAGGGGTGAAGCTTTCTTT. This codes for CASSRRDRGEAFF.

The CDR3 loop is CASSLGDYAPRQFF. Written as DNA, the CDR3 is TGTGCCAGCAGCTTAGGGGATTACGCCCCCCGGCAGTTCTTC. This chain joins TRBV7-9 and TRBJ2-1; no firm D call. The V end lost 1 base, the J end lost 12 bases, and 16 bases lay between the germline ends. The germline V gene has CDR1 SEHNR and CDR2 FQNEAQ (reference sequence). This CDR3 has 14 residues. The variable domain in full, with the rest retrieved from reference TRBV7-9 and TRBJ2-1, is DTGVSQNPRHKITKRGQNVTFRCDPISEHNRLYWYRQTLGQGPEFLTYFQNEAQLEKSRLLSDRFSAERPKGSFSTLEIQRTEQGDSAMYLCASSLGDYAPRQFFGPGTRLTVL.

This chain uses TRBV15 with TRBJ2-4; no reliable D call. The CDR3 has 16 residues. The germline V gene has CDR1 LNHNV and CDR2 YYDKDF (reference sequence). The V end lost 4 bases, the J end lost 2 bases, and 15 bases lay between the germline ends. CDR3 loop: CATSTRQEMSKNIQYF. The DNA for the CDR3 is TGTGCCACCAGCACGCGGCAAGAAATGTCCAAAAACATTCAGTACTTC. Based on the CDR3 plus reference TRBV15 and TRBJ2-4, the full variable domain is DAMVIQNPRYQVTQFGKPVTLSCSQTLNHNVMYWYQQKSSQAPKLLFHYYDKDFNNEADTPDNFQSRRPNTSFCFLDIRSPGLGDTAMYLCATSTRQEMSKNIQYFGAGTRLSVL.

CDR3 region: CASSPQGRPGLSPLHF. The CDR3 bases are TGTGCCAGCTCACCACAAGGTCGTCCAGGGCTTTCACCCCTCCACTTT. This chain joins TRBV18 and TRBJ1-6; TRBD1 might be the D (5 bases). Germline V gene data show CDR1 as KGHSH and CDR2 as LQKENI. V lost 1 base and J 9 bases, leaving 16 bases between the germline ends. The CDR3 has 16 amino acids.

This clone was picked up a small number of times. The rearrangement links TRBV10-3 to TRBJ1-5, with 7 bases aligning to TRBD1. The CDR3 runs to 17 residues. The V and J ends lost 7 bases and 0 bases, in that order; junction bases with no gene match: 12. Germline V gives CDR1 ENHRY, CDR2 SYGVKD. CDR3 in DNA: TGTGCCATCACCTACAGGGACAGACAATATAGCAATCAGCCCCAGCATTTT. Encoded protein: CAITYRDRQYSNQPQHF.

The gene calls are TRBV2 and TRBJ1-1, with D unclear. This CDR3 is built from 15 residues. The V gene's germline CDR1 is SNHLY and CDR2 FYNNEI. V was pared by 3 bases and J by 0 bases, with 11 bases between. This chain's CDR3 is CASSDSWVMNTEAFF. In DNA, the CDR3 is TGTGCCAGCAGTGATTCCTGGGTCATGAACACTGAAGCTTTCTTT. Full variable domain (outside the CDR3, taken from reference TRBV2 and TRBJ1-1): EPEVTQTPSHQVTQMGQEVILRCVPISNHLYFYWYRQILGQKVEFLVSFYNNEISEKSEIFDDQFSVERPDGSNFTLKIRSTKLEDSAMYFCASSDSWVMNTEAFFGQGTRLTVV.

The chain employs TRBV7-9 and TRBJ1-4, with D unclear. Trimming took 3 bases from V and 8 from J, leaving 4 bases between them. The CDR3 runs to 11 residues. Germline V gives CDR1 SEHNR, CDR2 FQNEAQ (reference sequence). In DNA, the CDR3 is TGTGCCAGCAGCTTCAGGGAAAAACTGTTTTTT. Its protein is CASSFREKLFF.

The chain joins TRBV29-1 to TRBJ2-2; D perhaps matches TRBD1 (5 bases). This CDR3 region has 14 residues. V was cut by 6 bases and J by 3 bases, with 14 bases left in between. Germline CDR1 SQVTM, CDR2 ANQGSEA. The DNA of the CDR3 is TGCAGCGTCGCCCGGATAGGGGACACCGGGGAGCTGTTTTTT. It yields the protein CSVARIGDTGELFF.